This TCR beta chain was profiled in a study of cytomegalovirus exposure and HLA in healthy donors. Study in general: T cells numbering approximately 170 million yielded approximately 120 million unique TCR beta sequences in an earlier analysis.

The PCR used 60 Vbeta and 13 Jbeta primers. The repertoire was sequenced with immunoSEQ multiplex PCR; TCRdb's copy has only in-frame clones and lacks some. The repertoire includes 130,000 or so clones, 60% to 85% of them detected once, and approximately 3.6% sits in the top ten. With respect to this clone: Its specificity is unknown.

Overall study findings and caveats: Common viral pathogens seemed, in a later analysis, to connect with several of the most significant clusters. An ancestry cluster, one associated with Asian ancestry, reportedly showed fewer N-insertions than the approximately 650-donor mean in a later analysis. The authors later linked a missense DCLRE1C variant to TCR beta V- and J-gene trimming.

Germline trimming cut 3 bases from V and 0 bases from J; bases unmatched to any gene: 1. The CDR3 runs to 14 residues. Per the germline V gene, CDR1 is SGHAT and CDR2 is FQNNGV. The receptor was isolated from a young man in good health and CMV-seronegative. Sequenced sample: PBMCs. The chain employs TRBV11-2 and TRBJ2-5; 7 nucleotides agree with TRBD2. CDR3 nucleotide sequence: TGTGCCAGCAGCTTGGGACTACACCAAGAGACCCAGTACTTC. It translates to CASSLGLHQETQYF.